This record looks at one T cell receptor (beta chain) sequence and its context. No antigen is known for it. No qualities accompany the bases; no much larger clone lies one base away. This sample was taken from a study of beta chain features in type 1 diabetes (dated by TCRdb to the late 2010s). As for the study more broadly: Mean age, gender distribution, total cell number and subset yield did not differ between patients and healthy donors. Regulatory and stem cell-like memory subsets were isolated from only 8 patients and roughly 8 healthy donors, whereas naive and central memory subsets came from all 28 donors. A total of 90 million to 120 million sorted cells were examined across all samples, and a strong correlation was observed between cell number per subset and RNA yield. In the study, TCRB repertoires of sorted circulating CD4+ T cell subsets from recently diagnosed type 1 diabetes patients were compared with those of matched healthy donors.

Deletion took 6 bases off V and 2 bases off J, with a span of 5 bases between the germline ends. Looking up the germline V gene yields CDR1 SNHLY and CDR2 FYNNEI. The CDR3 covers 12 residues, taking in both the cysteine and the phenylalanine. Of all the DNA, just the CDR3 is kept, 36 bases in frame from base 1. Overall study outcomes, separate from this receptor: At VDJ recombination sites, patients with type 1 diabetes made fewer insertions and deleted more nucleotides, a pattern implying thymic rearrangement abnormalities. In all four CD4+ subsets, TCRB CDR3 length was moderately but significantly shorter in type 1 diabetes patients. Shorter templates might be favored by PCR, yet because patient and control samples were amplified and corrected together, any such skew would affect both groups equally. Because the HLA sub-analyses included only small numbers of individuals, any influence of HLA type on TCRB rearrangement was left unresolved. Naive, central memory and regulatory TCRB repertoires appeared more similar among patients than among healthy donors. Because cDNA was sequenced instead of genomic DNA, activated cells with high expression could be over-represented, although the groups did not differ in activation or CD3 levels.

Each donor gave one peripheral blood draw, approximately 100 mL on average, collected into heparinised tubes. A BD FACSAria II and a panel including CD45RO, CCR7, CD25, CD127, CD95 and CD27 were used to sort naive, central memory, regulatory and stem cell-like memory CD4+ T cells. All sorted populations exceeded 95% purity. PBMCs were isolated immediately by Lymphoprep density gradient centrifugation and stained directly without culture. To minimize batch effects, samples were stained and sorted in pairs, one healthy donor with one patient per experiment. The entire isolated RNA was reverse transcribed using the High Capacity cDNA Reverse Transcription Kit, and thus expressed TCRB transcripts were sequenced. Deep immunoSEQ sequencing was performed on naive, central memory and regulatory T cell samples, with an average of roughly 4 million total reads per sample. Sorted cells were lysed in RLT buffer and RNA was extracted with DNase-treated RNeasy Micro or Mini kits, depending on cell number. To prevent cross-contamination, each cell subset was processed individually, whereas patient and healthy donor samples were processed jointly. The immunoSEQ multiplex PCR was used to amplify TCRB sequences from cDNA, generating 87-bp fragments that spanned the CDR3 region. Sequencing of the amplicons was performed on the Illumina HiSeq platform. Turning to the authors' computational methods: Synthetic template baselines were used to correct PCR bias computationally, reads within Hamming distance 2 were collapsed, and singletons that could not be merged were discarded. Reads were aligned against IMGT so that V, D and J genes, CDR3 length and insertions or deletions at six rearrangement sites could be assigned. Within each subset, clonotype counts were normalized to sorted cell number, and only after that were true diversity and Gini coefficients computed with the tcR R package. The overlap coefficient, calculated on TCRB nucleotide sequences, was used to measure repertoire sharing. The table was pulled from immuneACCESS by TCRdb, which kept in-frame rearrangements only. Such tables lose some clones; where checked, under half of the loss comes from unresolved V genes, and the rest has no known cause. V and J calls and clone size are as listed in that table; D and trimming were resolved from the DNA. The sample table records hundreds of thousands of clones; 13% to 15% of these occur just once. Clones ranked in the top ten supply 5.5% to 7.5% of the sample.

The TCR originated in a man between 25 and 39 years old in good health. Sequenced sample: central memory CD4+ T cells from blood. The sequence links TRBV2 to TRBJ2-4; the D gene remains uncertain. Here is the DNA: TGTGCCAGCAGCCAGACCAAAAACATTCAGTACTTC. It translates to CASSQTKNIQYF.